The rows below give T cell receptor beta chains drawn from one sample of a study of cytomegalovirus exposure and HLA in healthy donors. Sequenced by immunoSEQ multiplex PCR; TCRdb stores in-frame clones only, minus some. The sample has approximately 170,000 clones; 85% are singletons. Sequenced: PBMCs. All receptors come from a boy aged 2 to 10 in good health and CMV-seronegative. Both conserved end residues are part of each CDR3. The order of the fields is V gene, J gene, D gene, clone size, CDR3 DNA, CDR3 protein. A D gene is named only where the DNA matches it firmly. Where a row states a size, it is once, few, many or the class of an expanded clone; other rows omit it.

TRBV25-1,TRBJ2-1,TRBD2,few,TGTGCCAGCAGTGTGGGGGGGGGAACCTACAATGAGCAGTTCTTC,CASSVGGGTYNEQFF
TRBV6-1,TRBJ2-1,.,.,TGTGCCAGTATCCTAACCGGGTACAATGAGCAGTTCTTC,CASILTGYNEQFF
TRBV6-5,TRBJ1-1,.,.,TGTGCCAGCAGTTACTCGATGAAGGAACGTTTCTTCGGGGCTTTCTTT,CASSYSMKERFFGAFF
TRBV7-8,TRBJ1-6,.,.,TGTGCCAGCAGCCCCCAGGCGGGGTTGGGGTTCTCACCCCTCCACTTT,CASSPQAGLGFSPLHF
TRBV5-6,TRBJ2-7,TRBD2,.,TGTGCCAGCAGCGCGGGACTAGCGGGAACCTACGAGCAGTACTTC,CASSAGLAGTYEQYF
TRBV7-9,TRBJ2-2,.,.,TGTGCCAGCAGCACCGGACAAGCGAACACCGGGGAGCTGTTTTTT,CASSTGQANTGELFF
TRBV28,TRBJ1-6,.,.,TGTGCCAGCAGCCCCACTTGGTCCCTCCACTTT,CASSPTWSLHF
TRBV9,TRBJ1-1,.,.,TGTGCCAGCAGCGTACAGCCGGGGACTGAAGCTTTCTTT,CASSVQPGTEAFF
TRBV5-1,TRBJ2-3,TRBD2,.,TGCGCCAGCAGCCCCGGACTAGCGGGGGACACAGATACGCAGTATTTT,CASSPGLAGDTDTQYF
TRBV19,TRBJ1-4,TRBD1,.,TGTGCCAGTAGTCGGGACAGAGATAATGAAAAACTGTTTTTT,CASSRDRDNEKLFF
TRBV28,TRBJ1-4,TRBD1,.,TGTGCCAGCAGTTTCCCAGGGACAGGGATTAATGAAAAACTGTTTTTT,CASSFPGTGINEKLFF
TRBV18,TRBJ1-4,.,.,TGTGCCAGCTCACCACGGGCCTCTAATGAAAAACTGTTTTTT,CASSPRASNEKLFF
TRBV5-6,TRBJ1-1,.,.,TGTGCCAGCAGCCGCCAGGGAAGGAACACTGAAGCTTTCTTT,CASSRQGRNTEAFF
TRBV4-1,TRBJ2-1,.,.,TGCGCCAGCAGCCACGCCCTCGGACAAAGCTCCTACAATGAGCAGTTCTTC,CASSHALGQSSYNEQFF